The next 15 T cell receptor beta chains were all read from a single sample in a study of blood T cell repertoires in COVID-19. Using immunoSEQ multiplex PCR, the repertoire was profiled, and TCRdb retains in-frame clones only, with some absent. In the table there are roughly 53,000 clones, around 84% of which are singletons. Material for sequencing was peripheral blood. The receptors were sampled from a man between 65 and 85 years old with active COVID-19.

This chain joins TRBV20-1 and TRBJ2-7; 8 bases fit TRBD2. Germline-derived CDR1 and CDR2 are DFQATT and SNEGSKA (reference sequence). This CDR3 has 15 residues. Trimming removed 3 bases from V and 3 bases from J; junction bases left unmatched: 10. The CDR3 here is CSASPFSGSDYEQYF. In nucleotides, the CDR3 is TGCAGTGCTAGTCCGTTCAGCGGGAGCGACTACGAGCAGTACTTC.

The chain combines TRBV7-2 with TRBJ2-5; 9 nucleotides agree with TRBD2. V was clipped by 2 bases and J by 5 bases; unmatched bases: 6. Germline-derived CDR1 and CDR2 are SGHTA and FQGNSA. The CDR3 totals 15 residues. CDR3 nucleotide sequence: TGTGCCAGCAGCTTAAATTGGCTAGCGGGGGAGACCCAGTACTTC. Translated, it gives CASSLNWLAGETQYF.

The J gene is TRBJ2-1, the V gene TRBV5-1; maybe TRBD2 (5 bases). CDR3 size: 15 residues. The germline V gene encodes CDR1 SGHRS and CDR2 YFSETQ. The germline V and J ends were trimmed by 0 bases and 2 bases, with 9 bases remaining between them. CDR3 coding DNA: TGCGCCAGCAGCTTGGGGAGCGGCCCCTACAATGAGCAGTTCTTC. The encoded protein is CASSLGSGPYNEQFF.

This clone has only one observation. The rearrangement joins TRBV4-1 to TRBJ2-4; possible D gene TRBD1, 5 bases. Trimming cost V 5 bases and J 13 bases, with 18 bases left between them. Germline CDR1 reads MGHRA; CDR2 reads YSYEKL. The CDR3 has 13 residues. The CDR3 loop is CASSSHQDTAQYF. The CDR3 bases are TGCGCCAGCAGCTCTCACCAGGACACCGCCCAGTACTTC.

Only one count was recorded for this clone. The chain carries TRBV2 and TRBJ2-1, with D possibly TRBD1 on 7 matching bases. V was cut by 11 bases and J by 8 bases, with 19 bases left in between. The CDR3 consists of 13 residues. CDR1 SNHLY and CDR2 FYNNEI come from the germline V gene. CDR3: CAGGGRGVYEQFF. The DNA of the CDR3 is TGTGCCGGAGGGGGCAGGGGGGTCTATGAGCAGTTCTTC.

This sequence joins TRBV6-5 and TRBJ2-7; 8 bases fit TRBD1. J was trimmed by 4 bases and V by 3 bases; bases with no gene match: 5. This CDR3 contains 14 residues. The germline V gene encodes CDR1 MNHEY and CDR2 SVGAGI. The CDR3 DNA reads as TGTGCCAGCAGTTATTCCAGGGGGCTTTACGAGCAGTACTTC. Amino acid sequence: CASSYSRGLYEQYF.

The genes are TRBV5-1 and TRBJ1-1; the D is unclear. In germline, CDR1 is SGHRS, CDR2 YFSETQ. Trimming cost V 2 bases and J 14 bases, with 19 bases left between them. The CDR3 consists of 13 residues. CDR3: CASSLPSKDYLFF. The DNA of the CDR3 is TGCGCCAGCAGCTTACCCAGCAAGGACTATCTCTTCTTT.

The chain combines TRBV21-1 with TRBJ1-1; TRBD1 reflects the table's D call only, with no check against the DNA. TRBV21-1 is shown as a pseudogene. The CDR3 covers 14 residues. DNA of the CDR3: TGTGCCAACATACACCGGGACAGACCACTTGAAGCTTTCTTT. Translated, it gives CANIHRDRPLEAFF.

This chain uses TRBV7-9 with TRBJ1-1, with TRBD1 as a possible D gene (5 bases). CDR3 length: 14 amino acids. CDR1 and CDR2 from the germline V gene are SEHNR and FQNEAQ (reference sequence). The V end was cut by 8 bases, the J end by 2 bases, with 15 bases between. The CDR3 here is CASGPGRGNTEAFF. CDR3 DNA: TGTGCCAGCGGCCCTGGGAGGGGAAACACTGAAGCTTTCTTT.

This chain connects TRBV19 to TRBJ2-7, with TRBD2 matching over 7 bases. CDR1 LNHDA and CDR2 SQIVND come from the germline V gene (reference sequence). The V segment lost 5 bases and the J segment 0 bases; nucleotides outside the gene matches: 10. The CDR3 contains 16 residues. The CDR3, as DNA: TGTGCCAGTAGTCGGAGCGGGGCCCTTAGCTCCTACGAGCAGTACTTC. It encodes CASSRSGALSSYEQYF.

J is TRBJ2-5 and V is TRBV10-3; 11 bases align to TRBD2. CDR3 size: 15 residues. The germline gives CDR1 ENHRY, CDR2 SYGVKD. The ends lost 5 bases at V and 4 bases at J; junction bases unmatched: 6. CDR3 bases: TGTGCCATCAGTCAGACTAGCGGGATGGCAGAGACCCAGTACTTC. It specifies CAISQTSGMAETQYF.

The CDR3 is CASRRSSGGYEQYF. Written as DNA, the CDR3 is TGTGCCAGCAGACGAAGCAGCGGGGGCTACGAGCAGTACTTC. The chain has TRBV7-2 and TRBJ2-7; TRBD2 aligns across 8 bases. CDR1 and CDR2 (germline): SGHTA, FQGNSA. V gave up 6 bases and J gave up 3 bases; unmatched junction bases: 7. The CDR3 length is 14 residues.

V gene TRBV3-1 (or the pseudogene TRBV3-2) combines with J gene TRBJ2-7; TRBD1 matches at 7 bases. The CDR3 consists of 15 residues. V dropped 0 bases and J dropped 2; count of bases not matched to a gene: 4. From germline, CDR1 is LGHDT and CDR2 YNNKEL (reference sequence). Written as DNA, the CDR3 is TGTGCCAGCAGCCAAGATTCTACAGGGGCCTACGAGCAGTACTTC. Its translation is CASSQDSTGAYEQYF.

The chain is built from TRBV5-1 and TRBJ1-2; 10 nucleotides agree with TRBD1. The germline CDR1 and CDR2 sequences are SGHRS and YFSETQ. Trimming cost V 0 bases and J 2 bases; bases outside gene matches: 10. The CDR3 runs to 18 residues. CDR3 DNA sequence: TGCGCCAGCAGCTTGGGACCGGGGACAGGGGACATAAACTATGGCTACACCTTC. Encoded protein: CASSLGPGTGDINYGYTF.

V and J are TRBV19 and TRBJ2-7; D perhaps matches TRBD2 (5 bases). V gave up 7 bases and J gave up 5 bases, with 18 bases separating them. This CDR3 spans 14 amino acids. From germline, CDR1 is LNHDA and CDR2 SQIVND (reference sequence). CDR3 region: CASTHGPGGHEQYF. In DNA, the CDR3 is TGTGCCAGTACCCACGGACCAGGAGGACACGAGCAGTACTTC.